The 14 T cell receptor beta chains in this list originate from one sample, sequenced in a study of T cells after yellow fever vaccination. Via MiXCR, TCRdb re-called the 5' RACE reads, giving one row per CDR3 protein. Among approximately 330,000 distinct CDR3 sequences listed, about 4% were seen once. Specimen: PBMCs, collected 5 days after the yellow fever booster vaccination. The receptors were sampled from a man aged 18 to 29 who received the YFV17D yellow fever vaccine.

The CDR3 sequence: CASSEREGQPQHF. The CDR3, as DNA: TGTGCCAGCAGCGAAAGGGAAGGTCAGCCCCAGCATTTT. The chain recombines TRBV9 with TRBJ1-5; D is unclear. V was trimmed by 3 bases and J by 6 bases, leaving 10 bases between them. Germline assignment: CDR1 SGDLS and CDR2 YYNGEE. This CDR3 has 13 amino acids.

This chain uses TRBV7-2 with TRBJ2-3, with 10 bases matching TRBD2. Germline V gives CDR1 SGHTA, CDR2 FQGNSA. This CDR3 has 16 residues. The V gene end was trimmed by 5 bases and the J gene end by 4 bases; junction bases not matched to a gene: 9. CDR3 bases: TGTGCCAGCAGCCCAATAGCGGGGGGCCACCCAGATACGCAGTATTTT. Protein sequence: CASSPIAGGHPDTQYF.

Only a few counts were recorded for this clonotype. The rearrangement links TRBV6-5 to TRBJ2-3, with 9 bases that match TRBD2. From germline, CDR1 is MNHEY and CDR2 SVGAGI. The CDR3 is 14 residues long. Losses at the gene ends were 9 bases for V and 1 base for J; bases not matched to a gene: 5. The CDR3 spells CASRTSAGTDTQYF. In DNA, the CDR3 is TGTGCCAGTAGGACTAGCGCGGGCACAGATACGCAGTATTTT.

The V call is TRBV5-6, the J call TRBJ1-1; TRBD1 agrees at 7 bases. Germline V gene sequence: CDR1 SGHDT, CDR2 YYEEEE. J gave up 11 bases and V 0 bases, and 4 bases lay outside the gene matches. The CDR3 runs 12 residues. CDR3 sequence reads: CASSLVATGAFF. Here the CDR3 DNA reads TGTGCCAGCAGCTTGGTCGCGACAGGGGCTTTCTTT.

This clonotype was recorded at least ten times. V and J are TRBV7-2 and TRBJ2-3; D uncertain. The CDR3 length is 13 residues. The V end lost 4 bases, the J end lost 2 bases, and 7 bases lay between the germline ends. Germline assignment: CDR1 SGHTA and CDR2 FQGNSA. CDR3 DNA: TGTGCCAGCAGCTCAACCCCCACAGATACGCAGTATTTT. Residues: CASSSTPTDTQYF.

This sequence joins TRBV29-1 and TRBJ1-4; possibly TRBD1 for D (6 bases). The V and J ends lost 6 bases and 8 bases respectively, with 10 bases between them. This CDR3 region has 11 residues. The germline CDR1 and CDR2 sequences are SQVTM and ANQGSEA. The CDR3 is CSVRGREKLFF. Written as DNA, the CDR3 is TGCAGCGTCCGGGGGCGGGAAAAACTGTTTTTT. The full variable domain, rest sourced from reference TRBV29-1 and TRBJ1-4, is SAVISQKPSRDICQRGTSLTIQCQVDSQVTMMFWYRQQPGQSLTLIATANQGSEATYESGFVIDKFPISRPNLTFSTLTVSNMSPEDSSIYLCSVRGREKLFFGSGTQLSVL.

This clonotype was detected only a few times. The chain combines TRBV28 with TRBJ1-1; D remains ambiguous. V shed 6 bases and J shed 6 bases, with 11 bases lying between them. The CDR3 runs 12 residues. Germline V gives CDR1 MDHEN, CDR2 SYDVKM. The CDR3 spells CASRTRLSEAFF. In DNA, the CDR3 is TGTGCCAGCAGAACTCGACTTTCTGAAGCTTTCTTT.

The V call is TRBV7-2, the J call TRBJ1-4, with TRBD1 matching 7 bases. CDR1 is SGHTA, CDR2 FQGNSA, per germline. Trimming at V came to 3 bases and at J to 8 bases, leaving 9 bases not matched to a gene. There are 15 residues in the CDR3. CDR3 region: CASSFLNRGTEKLFF. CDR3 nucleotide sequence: TGTGCCAGCAGCTTCTTGAACAGGGGAACGGAAAAACTGTTTTTT.

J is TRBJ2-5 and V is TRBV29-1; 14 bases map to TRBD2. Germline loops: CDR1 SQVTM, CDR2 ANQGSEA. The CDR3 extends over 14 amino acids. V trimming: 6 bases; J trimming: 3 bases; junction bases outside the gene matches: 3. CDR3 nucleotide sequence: TGCAGCGTCGGGACTAGCGGGGGAGAAGAGACCCAGTACTTC. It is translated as CSVGTSGGEETQYF.

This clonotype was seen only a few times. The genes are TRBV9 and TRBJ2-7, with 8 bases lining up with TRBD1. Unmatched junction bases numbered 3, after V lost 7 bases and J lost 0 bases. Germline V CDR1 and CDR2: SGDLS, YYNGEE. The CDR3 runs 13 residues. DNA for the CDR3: TGTGCCAGCCGCGGACAGGGCTCCTACGAGCAGTACTTC. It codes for CASRGQGSYEQYF.

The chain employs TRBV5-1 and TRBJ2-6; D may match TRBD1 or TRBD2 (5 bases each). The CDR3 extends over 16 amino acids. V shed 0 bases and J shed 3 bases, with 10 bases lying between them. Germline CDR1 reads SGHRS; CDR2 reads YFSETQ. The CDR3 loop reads CASSLEGTVGANVLTF. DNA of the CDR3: TGCGCCAGCAGCTTGGAGGGGACGGTTGGGGCCAACGTCCTGACTTTC.

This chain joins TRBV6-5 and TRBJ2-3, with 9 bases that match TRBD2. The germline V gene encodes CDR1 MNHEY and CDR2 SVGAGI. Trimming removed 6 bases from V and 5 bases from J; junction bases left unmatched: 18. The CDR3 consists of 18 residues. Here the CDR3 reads CASSPEGFGGGAIDTQYF. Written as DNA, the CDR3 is TGTGCCAGCAGCCCAGAAGGGTTTGGCGGGGGGGCTATAGATACGCAGTATTTT.

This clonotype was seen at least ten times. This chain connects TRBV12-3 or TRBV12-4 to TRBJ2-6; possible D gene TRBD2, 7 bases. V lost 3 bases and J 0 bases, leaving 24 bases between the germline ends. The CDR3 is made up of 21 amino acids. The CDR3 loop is CASSFFGRGLLKSSGANVLTF. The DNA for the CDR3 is TGTGCCAGCAGTTTTTTCGGCAGGGGACTACTCAAGAGCTCTGGGGCCAACGTCCTGACTTTC.

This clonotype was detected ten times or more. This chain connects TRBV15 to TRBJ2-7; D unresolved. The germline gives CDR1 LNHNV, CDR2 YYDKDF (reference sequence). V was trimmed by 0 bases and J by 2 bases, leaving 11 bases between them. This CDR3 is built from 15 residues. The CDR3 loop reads CATSRDFARTYEQYF. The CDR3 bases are TGTGCCACCAGCAGAGATTTCGCCAGGACCTACGAGCAGTACTTC.